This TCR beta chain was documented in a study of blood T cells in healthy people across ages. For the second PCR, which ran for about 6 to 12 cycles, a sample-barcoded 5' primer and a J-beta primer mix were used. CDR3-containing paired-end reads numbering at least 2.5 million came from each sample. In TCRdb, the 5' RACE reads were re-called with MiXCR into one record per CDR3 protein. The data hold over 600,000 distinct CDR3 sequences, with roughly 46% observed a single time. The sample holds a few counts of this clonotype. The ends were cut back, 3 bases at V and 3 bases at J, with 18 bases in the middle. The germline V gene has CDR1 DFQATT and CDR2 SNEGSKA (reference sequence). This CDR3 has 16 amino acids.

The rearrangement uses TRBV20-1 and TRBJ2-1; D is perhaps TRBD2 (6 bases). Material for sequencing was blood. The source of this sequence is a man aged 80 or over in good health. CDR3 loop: CSARASGGEGYNEQFF. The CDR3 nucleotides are TGCAGTGCTAGGGCATCCGGAGGGGAAGGCTACAATGAGCAGTTCTTC.